The 17 T cell receptor beta chains given below trace back to one sample, sequenced in a study of blood T cell repertoires in COVID-19. Sequenced by immunoSEQ multiplex PCR; TCRdb stores in-frame clones only, minus some. The sample holds approximately 180,000 clones, 78% seen once. The sequenced material came from PBMCs or T cells enriched from blood (not recorded which). These receptors originate from a woman aged 50 to 65 who had recovered from COVID-19.

In its sample, this clone was seen a few times. The chain uses TRBV2 and TRBJ1-1, with 7 bases aligning to TRBD1. J lost 1 base, V lost 6 bases, and 8 bases had no gene match. The CDR3 is made up of 15 amino acids. Germline V lookup: CDR1 SNHLY, CDR2 FYNNEI. CDR3 protein: CASSFDRVKNTEAFF. The CDR3 nucleotides read TGTGCCAGCAGCTTTGACAGGGTTAAGAACACTGAAGCTTTCTTT.

J is TRBJ2-7 and V is TRBV2, with 11 bases fitting TRBD2. The CDR3 contains 16 residues. The V segment lost 5 bases and the J segment 7 bases; nucleotides outside the gene matches: 13. Germline CDR1 is SNHLY and CDR2 is FYNNEI. CDR3 sequence (DNA): TGTGCCAGCAGTCTTTGGCTAGCGGGAGGCCGAGGGGAGCAGTACTTC. This sequence encodes CASSLWLAGGRGEQYF.

The rearrangement uses TRBV6-4 and TRBJ2-3, with D possibly TRBD1 on 5 matching bases. V shed 3 bases and J shed 6 bases, with 16 bases lying between them. Germline V gene sequence: CDR1 MRHNA, CDR2 SNTAGT. This CDR3 comprises 15 residues. The CDR3 sequence: CASSENGHPGDTQYF. CDR3 DNA: TGTGCCAGCAGTGAAAATGGACACCCAGGGGATACGCAGTATTTT.

This CDR3 reads CASSLEGGHTEAFF. Written as DNA, the CDR3 is TGTGCCAGCAGCTTAGAGGGCGGGCACACTGAAGCTTTCTTT. This chain links TRBV7-9 with TRBJ1-1, with D hard to call. V was cut by 1 base and J by 3 bases, with 9 bases left in between. Germline-derived CDR1 and CDR2 are SEHNR and FQNEAQ (reference sequence). The CDR3 extends over 14 amino acids. The entire variable domain, with the rest obtained from reference TRBV7-9 and TRBJ1-1, is as follows: DTGVSQNPRHKITKRGQNVTFRCDPISEHNRLYWYRQTLGQGPEFLTYFQNEAQLEKSRLLSDRFSAERPKGSFSTLEIQRTEQGDSAMYLCASSLEGGHTEAFFGQGTRLTVV.

In regard to this clone: Other DNA sequences in the same sample also yield this CDR3. The chain carries TRBV4-2 and TRBJ2-3, with D hard to call. CDR1 and CDR2 (germline): LGHNA, YNFKEQ. The CDR3 runs 13 residues. Trimming shortened V by 1 base and J by 4 bases, and 6 bases separated the two germline ends. In DNA form, the CDR3 reads TGTGCCAGCAGCCAAGGGCTAGCAGATACGCAGTATTTT. Protein product: CASSQGLADTQYF.

The rearrangement links TRBV6-1 to TRBJ2-4; D gene unclear. The germline CDR1 and CDR2 sequences are MNHNS and SASEGT. CDR3 size: 16 residues. V was cut by 3 bases and J by 1 base, with 13 bases left in between. The CDR3 region is CASSDIVPRAKNIQYF. The CDR3 nucleotides are TGTGCCAGCAGTGACATAGTCCCCAGGGCCAAAAACATTCAGTACTTC.

The chain links TRBV14 to TRBJ2-2; D gene uncertain. This CDR3 contains 13 residues. CDR1 is SGHDN and CDR2 is FVKESK in the germline V gene. V lost 4 bases to trimming and J lost 6 bases, with 9 bases between them. The CDR3 DNA reads TGTGCCAGCAGCCGCCCACACGCCGGGGAGCTGTTTTTT. It translates to CASSRPHAGELFF.

This chain connects TRBV5-1 to TRBJ2-5, with 9 bases aligning to TRBD2. The CDR3 contains 17 residues. V was clipped by 0 bases and J by 2 bases; unmatched bases: 8. CDR1 is SGHRS, CDR2 YFSETQ, per germline. The CDR3 DNA is TGCGCCAGCAGCTTGGCCACTAGCGGGCAGGGTCAAGAGACCCAGTACTTC. This encodes CASSLATSGQGQETQYF.

This chain links TRBV11-2 with TRBJ2-7; possibly TRBD2 for D (5 bases). Between the trimmed V and J ends, which lost 5 bases and 1 base, there was a span of 12 bases. Germline CDR1 reads SGHAT; CDR2 reads FQNNGV. This CDR3 has 14 residues. In DNA form, the CDR3 reads TGTGCCAGCAGCCTAATGGACTTATCCTACGAGCAGTACTTC. It specifies CASSLMDLSYEQYF. Full variable domain (rest looked up from reference TRBV11-2 and TRBJ2-7): EAGVAQSPRYKIIEKRQSVAFWCNPISGHATLYWYQQILGQGPKLLIQFQNNGVVDDSQLPKDRFSAERLKGVDSTLKIQPAKLEDSAVYLCASSLMDLSYEQYFGPGTRLTVT.

This clone occurred a few times. The genes are TRBV2 and TRBJ1-6, with D uncertain. Looked up from germline, CDR1 is SNHLY and CDR2 is FYNNEI. CDR3 length: 14 amino acids. The V gene lost 7 bases and the J gene lost 7 bases, with 14 bases spanning the gap. The CDR3 reads CASNYGSENSPLHF. The CDR3 DNA reads TGTGCCAGCAATTACGGGTCGGAGAATTCACCCCTCCACTTT. Full variable domain (rest looked up from reference TRBV2 and TRBJ1-6): EPEVTQTPSHQVTQMGQEVILRCVPISNHLYFYWYRQILGQKVEFLVSFYNNEISEKSEIFDDQFSVERPDGSNFTLKIRSTKLEDSAMYFCASNYGSENSPLHFGNGTRLTVT.

This clone was observed once. The rearrangement uses TRBV2 and TRBJ2-2; 7 positions match TRBD2. The germline V gene encodes CDR1 SNHLY and CDR2 FYNNEI. The CDR3 has 13 residues. V was pared by 6 bases and J by 6 bases, with 4 bases of the junction left unmatched. The CDR3 here is CASRPGLAGELFF. The CDR3 nucleotides are TGTGCCAGCAGACCCGGACTAGCCGGGGAGCTGTTTTTT.

The chain has TRBV18 and TRBJ2-2; D remains unclear. Trimming removed 7 bases from V and 2 bases from J, with 8 bases in between. The germline V gene encodes CDR1 KGHSH and CDR2 LQKENI. This CDR3 has 13 amino acids. The CDR3 loop reads CASYGDNTGELFF. The CDR3 DNA reads TGTGCCAGCTATGGAGACAACACCGGGGAGCTGTTTTTT.

The chain joins TRBV19 to TRBJ2-5; 8 nucleotides align to TRBD2. This CDR3 is built from 16 residues. Losses at the gene ends were 11 bases for V and 4 bases for J; bases not matched to a gene: 18. Germline V CDR1 and CDR2: LNHDA, SQIVND (reference sequence). For the CDR3, the DNA is TGTGCCGTAAGCTCTACCGGGGGGGGAGTTGGAGAGACCCAGTACTTC. This encodes CAVSSTGGGVGETQYF.

The table lists this clone with a count of one. The chain joins TRBV2 to TRBJ2-7; D is undetermined. The CDR3 runs 13 residues. Looked up from germline, CDR1 is SNHLY and CDR2 is FYNNEI. V lost 4 bases and J 5 bases, leaving 12 bases between the germline ends. The CDR3 bases are TGTGCCAGCAGTGGACTCGGTTTGGACGAGCAGTACTTC. Translated: CASSGLGLDEQYF. The full variable domain, completed using reference TRBV2 and TRBJ2-7, is EPEVTQTPSHQVTQMGQEVILRCVPISNHLYFYWYRQILGQKVEFLVSFYNNEISEKSEIFDDQFSVERPDGSNFTLKIRSTKLEDSAMYFCASSGLGLDEQYFGPGTRLTVT.

The chain has TRBV5-8 and TRBJ2-1; 7 bases fit TRBD2. Trimming took 5 bases from V and 9 from J; bases not matched to a gene: 17. CDR3 size: 16 residues. Germline V lookup: CDR1 SGHTS, CDR2 YDEGEE. DNA of the CDR3: TGTGCCAGCAGTCCGTTTGCAGGTGTGACGGGGGGTGAGCAGTTCTTC. Protein: CASSPFAGVTGGEQFF.

This chain joins TRBV5-1 and TRBJ2-3, with 8 bases lining up with TRBD2. V dropped 0 bases and J dropped 2; count of bases not matched to a gene: 11. CDR1 is SGHRS, CDR2 YFSETQ, per germline. This CDR3 region has 18 residues. The CDR3 is CASSLGVGRAPDTDTQYF. The CDR3 coding sequence is TGCGCCAGCAGCTTGGGGGTCGGGAGGGCCCCCGACACAGATACGCAGTATTTT.

The rearrangement uses TRBV10-1 and TRBJ2-7; weak D call: TRBD2 (6 bases). This CDR3 contains 17 residues. Germline V gene data show CDR1 as WNHNN and CDR2 as SYGVQD (reference sequence). Trimming took off 1 base at V and 2 bases at J, with 18 bases between the two ends. In DNA, the CDR3 is TGCGCCAGCAGTGAGTGCCGACTTAATAGCGGAGCCTACGAGCAGTACTTC. This sequence encodes CASSECRLNSGAYEQYF.